The entry below gives a single T cell receptor beta chain sequence along with its context. The PCR contained 60 Vbeta and 13 Jbeta primers. Only in-frame clones appear in the TCRdb table, and some are missing; sequencing was by immunoSEQ multiplex PCR. This sample has about 200,000 clones, with 65% to 90% found just once. The sample comes from a study of cytomegalovirus exposure and HLA in healthy donors. The germline V gene encodes CDR1 MNHEY and CDR2 SMNVEV (reference sequence). The CDR3 extends over 11 amino acids. Trimming stripped 5 bases from V and 8 bases from J, with 9 bases between. Sequenced material: PBMCs. The receptor was derived from a woman in her forties or fifties in good health and CMV-seronegative. The genes are TRBV27 and TRBJ1-2, with TRBD1 as a possible D gene (5 bases). CDR3 sequence reads: CASSAGRGYTF. The CDR3 DNA sequence: TGTGCCAGCAGTGCAGGGCGCGGCTACACCTTC.